These T cell receptor beta chains were read from a single sample in a study of human T cells and chemical hapten exposure. TCRdb passed the RACE reads through MiXCR, listing each CDR3 protein once. Here the sample spans under 400,000 distinct CDR3 sequences, 5.1% being singletons. Here the sequenced sample was whole blood, taken in connection with sensitization to the hapten diphenylcyclopropenone (DPC). These receptors were obtained from a woman in her 50s with alopecia areata. Some clones in this sample may be carry-over from other donors' samples. Both conserved end residues are part of each CDR3. Each record gives: D gene, clone size, CDR3 length, J gene, V gene, CDR3 protein, CDR3 DNA. The D gene is left open where the match is weak. Clone size is not always given. Where it is, it says once, few, many or a class for expanded clones.

NA,few,16,TRBJ2-1,TRBV10-3,CAISESTTLASNEQFF,TGTGCCATCAGTGAGTCGACCACCCTTGCTAGCAATGAGCAGTTCTTC
NA,NA,15,TRBJ2-5,TRBV21-1,CASSKVNLERETQHF,TGTGCCAGCAGCAAAGTAAATCTAGAGAGAGAGACCCAGCACTTC
NA,many,15,TRBJ2-3,TRBV3-1,CASSNQQGGTDTQYF,TGTGCCAGCAGCAACCAACAGGGAGGGACAGATACGCAGTATTTT
NA,many,13,TRBJ1-1,TRBV5-1,CASSPPKTDEAFF,TGCGCCAGCAGCCCACCAAAGACAGACGAAGCTTTCTTT
TRBD2,many,14,TRBJ2-3,TRBV10-3,CAISESGGADTQYF,TGTGCCATCAGTGAGTCCGGGGGGGCAGATACGCAGTATTTT
TRBD2,NA,16,TRBJ2-3,TRBV9,CASSVAAGGPGDTQYF,TGTGCCAGCAGCGTAGCGGCGGGGGGGCCCGGAGATACGCAGTATTTT
NA,many,18,TRBJ1-1,TRBV6-2/TRBV6-3,CASSYSAGYGGFGTEAFF,TGTGCCAGCAGTTACTCCGCCGGATACGGGGGGTTTGGAACTGAAGCTTTCTTT
NA,many,15,TRBJ1-5,TRBV7-2,CASSWTANSNQPQHF,TGTGCCAGCAGCTGGACAGCGAATAGCAATCAGCCCCAGCATTTT
NA,many,17,TRBJ1-6,TRBV7-2,CASSFLPYRVYNSPLHF,TGTGCCAGCAGCTTCCTACCATACAGGGTCTATAATTCACCCCTCCACTTT
TRBD2,NA,14,TRBJ2-3,TRBV20-1,CSARGRGLADTQYF,TGCAGTGCTAGGGGTAGAGGACTAGCGGATACGCAGTATTTT